This T cell receptor (beta chain) was captured in a study of beta chain features in type 1 diabetes. About the study: The study found patients and healthy donors alike in age, gender and cell yields. Findings and limits, study-wide: A cDNA-based sequencing approach could over-represent cells with high TCR expression. When Type 1 diabetes patients were examined, their TCRB CDR3s proved moderately but significantly shorter in all four CD4+ subsets. A closer apparent resemblance between naive, central memory and Treg TCRB repertoires was seen in patients than in healthy donors.

The CDR3 covers 12 residues. The V and J ends lost 6 bases and 1 base respectively, with 7 bases between them. The V gene's germline CDR1 is MNHEY and CDR2 SVGAGI. Each population that was sorted was more than 98% pure. This clone was counted between two and nine times. Its antigen is not known. Other nucleotide sequences in the sample specify the same CDR3. Expressed TCRB transcripts were sequenced because the entire RNA isolate underwent reverse transcription. Clones were sequenced by immunoSEQ multiplex PCR, and TCRdb holds only the in-frame ones, with some missing. Of 160,000 or so clones in the sample, just over 8% were seen once.

The rearrangement links TRBV6-5 to TRBJ2-7; a possible D gene is TRBD1 (5 bases). This clonotype was sampled from a young woman with type 1 diabetes. The specimen sequenced was central memory CD4+ T cells from blood. CDR3 DNA: TGTGCCAGCAGCGACAGTTCCTACGAGCAGTACTTC. Protein: CASSDSSYEQYF.